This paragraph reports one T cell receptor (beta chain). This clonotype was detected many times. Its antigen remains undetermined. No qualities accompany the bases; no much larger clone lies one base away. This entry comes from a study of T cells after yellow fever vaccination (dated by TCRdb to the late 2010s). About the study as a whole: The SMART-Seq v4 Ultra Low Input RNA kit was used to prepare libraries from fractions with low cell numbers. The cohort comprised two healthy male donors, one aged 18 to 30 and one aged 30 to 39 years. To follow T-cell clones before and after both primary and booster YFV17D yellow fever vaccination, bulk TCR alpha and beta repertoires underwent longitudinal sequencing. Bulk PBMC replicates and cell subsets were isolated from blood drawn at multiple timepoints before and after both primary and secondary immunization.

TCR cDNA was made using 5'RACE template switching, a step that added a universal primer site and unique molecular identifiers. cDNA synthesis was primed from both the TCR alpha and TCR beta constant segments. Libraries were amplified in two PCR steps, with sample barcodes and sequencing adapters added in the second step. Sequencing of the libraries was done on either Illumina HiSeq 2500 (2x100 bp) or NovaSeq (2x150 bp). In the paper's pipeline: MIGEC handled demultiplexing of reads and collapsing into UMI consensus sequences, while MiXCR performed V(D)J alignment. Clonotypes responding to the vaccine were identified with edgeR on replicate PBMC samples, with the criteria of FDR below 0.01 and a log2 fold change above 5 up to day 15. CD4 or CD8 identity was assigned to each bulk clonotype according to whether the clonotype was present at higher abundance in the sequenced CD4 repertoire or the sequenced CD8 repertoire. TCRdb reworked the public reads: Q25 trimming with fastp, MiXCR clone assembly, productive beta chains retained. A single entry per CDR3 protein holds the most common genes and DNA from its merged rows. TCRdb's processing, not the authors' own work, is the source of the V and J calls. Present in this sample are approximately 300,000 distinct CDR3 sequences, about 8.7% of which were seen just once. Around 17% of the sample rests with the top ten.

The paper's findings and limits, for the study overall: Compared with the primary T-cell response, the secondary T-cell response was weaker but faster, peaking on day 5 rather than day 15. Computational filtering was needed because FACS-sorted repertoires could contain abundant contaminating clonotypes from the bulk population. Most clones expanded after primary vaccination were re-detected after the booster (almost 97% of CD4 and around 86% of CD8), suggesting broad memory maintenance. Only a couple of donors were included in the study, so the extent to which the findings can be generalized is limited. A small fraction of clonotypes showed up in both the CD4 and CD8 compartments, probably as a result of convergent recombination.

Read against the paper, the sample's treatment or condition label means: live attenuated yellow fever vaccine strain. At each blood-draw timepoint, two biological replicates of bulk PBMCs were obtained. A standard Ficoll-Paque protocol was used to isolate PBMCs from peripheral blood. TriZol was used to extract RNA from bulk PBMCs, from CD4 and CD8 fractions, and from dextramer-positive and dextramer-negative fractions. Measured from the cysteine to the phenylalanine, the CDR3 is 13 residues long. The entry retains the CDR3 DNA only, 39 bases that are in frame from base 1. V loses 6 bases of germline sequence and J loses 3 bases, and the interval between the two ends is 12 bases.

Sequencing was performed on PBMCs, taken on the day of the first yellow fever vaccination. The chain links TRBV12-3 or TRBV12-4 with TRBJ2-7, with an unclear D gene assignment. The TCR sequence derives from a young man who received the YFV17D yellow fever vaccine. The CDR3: CASSPRFNYEQYF. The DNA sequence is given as TGTGCCAGCAGCCCCCGTTTCAACTACGAGCAGTACTTC.